This passage covers 25 T cell receptor beta chains from one sample sequenced in a study of blood T cell repertoires in COVID-19. Sequencing was performed with immunoSEQ multiplex PCR; in TCRdb, only in-frame clones are kept and a portion is missing. The sample shows tens of thousands of clones, around 90% of them seen only once. Sequenced: peripheral blood. The receptors come from a woman in her 40s with acute or convalescent COVID-19.

The V gene is TRBV6-6, the J gene TRBJ1-3, with D possibly being TRBD1 (6 bases). Between the trimmed V and J ends, which lost 6 bases and 2 bases, there was a span of 17 bases. The CDR3 loop spans 16 amino acids. Germline CDR1 MNHNY, CDR2 SVGAGI (reference sequence). The CDR3 DNA reads as TGTGCCAGCAGCCAACCAGACAGGAATCCTGGAAACACCATATATTTT. Its protein is CASSQPDRNPGNTIYF.

This chain joins TRBV15 and TRBJ1-5, with D perhaps matching TRBD1 (6 bases). The CDR3 contains 16 residues. Germline assignment: CDR1 LNHNV and CDR2 YYDKDF (reference sequence). Trimming cost V 2 bases and J 3 bases, with 14 bases left between them. The CDR3 reads CATSRLRYRVNQPQHF. CDR3 in DNA: TGTGCCACCAGCAGACTGAGGTACAGGGTCAATCAGCCCCAGCATTTT.

This clone showed up just once. The CDR3 sequence is CASSTGRREKLFF. The CDR3, as DNA: TGTGCCAGCAGTACAGGGCGTCGTGAAAAACTGTTTTTT. The chain joins TRBV7-2 to TRBJ1-4; perhaps TRBD1 as D (6 bases). Germline lookup yields CDR1 SGHTA and CDR2 FQGNSA. V gave up 6 bases and J gave up 7 bases, with 12 bases separating them. This CDR3 region has 13 residues.

The chain combines TRBV2 with TRBJ1-5, with 7 positions matching TRBD1. Germline V gene data show CDR1 as SNHLY and CDR2 as FYNNEI. The CDR3 sequence is 13 residues long. V was pared by 6 bases and J by 1 base, with 0 bases of the junction left unmatched. The chain's CDR3 is CASRTGSNQPQHF. The CDR3 nucleotides read TGTGCCAGCAGGACAGGGAGCAATCAGCCCCAGCATTTT.

This clone occurred once. The chain joins TRBV7-6 to TRBJ1-2; D is unresolved. CDR3 length: 14 amino acids. Trimming took 2 bases from V and 6 from J, leaving 13 bases between them. Germline V gene lookup returns CDR1 SGHVS and CDR2 FNYEAQ. As DNA, the CDR3 is TGTGCCAGCAGCTTAATGGCAGAGGGCGATGGCTACACCTTC. This codes for CASSLMAEGDGYTF.

The chain employs TRBV3-1 (or the pseudogene TRBV3-2) and TRBJ1-6; the match to TRBD1 covers 8 bases. CDR1 is LGHDT and CDR2 is YNNKEL in the germline V gene (reference sequence). The V and J ends lost 4 bases and 10 bases, in that order; junction bases with no gene match: 12. This CDR3 has 16 amino acids. The CDR3 DNA reads TGTGCCAGCAGCCGTGGGACAGGTGGAATTATCTCACCCCTCCACTTT. It encodes CASSRGTGGIISPLHF.

J is TRBJ1-5 and V is TRBV2, with D maybe TRBD1 (5 bases). This CDR3 spans 15 amino acids. In germline, CDR1 is SNHLY, CDR2 FYNNEI. The ends were cut back, 4 bases at V and 0 bases at J, with 10 bases in the middle. The CDR3 protein is CASSGGTSSNQPQHF. The CDR3 nucleotides are TGTGCCAGCAGTGGAGGGACTTCTAGCAATCAGCCCCAGCATTTT.

The rearrangement joins TRBV27 to TRBJ1-1; weak D call: TRBD1 (6 bases). Germline V gene data show CDR1 as MNHEY and CDR2 as SMNVEV (reference sequence). V lost 2 bases to trimming and J lost 2 bases, with 12 bases between them. CDR3 length: 15 amino acids. CDR3 DNA sequence: TGTGCCAGCAGTTTAGACAGGTGGTTCAACACTGAAGCTTTCTTT. Its translation is CASSLDRWFNTEAFF.

This rearrangement joins TRBV7-9 to TRBJ2-3, with no clear D. The CDR3 has 15 amino acids. The germline gives CDR1 SEHNR, CDR2 FQNEAQ (reference sequence). Trimming took 0 bases from V and 2 from J, leaving 9 bases between them. Here the CDR3 reads CASSLARPPTDTQYF. The CDR3 DNA is TGTGCCAGCAGCTTAGCGAGGCCGCCCACAGATACGCAGTATTTT.

J is TRBJ1-2 and V is TRBV27; 12 bases fit TRBD1. Germline V gene sequence: CDR1 MNHEY, CDR2 SMNVEV (reference sequence). J gave up 4 bases and V 5 bases, and 8 bases lay outside the gene matches. The CDR3 sequence is 16 residues long. CDR3 nucleotide sequence: TGTGCCAGCAGTCCCGGGACAGGGGGCCGGATCTATGGCTACACCTTC. Its protein product is CASSPGTGGRIYGYTF.

The rearrangement uses TRBV10-1 and TRBJ1-1, with 11 bases that match TRBD1. CDR3 length equals 17 residues. The V gene end was trimmed by 11 bases and the J gene end by 5 bases; junction bases not matched to a gene: 19. Germline loops: CDR1 WNHNN, CDR2 SYGVQD (reference sequence). Here the CDR3 reads CAVQDPGTGGGKTEAFF. The CDR3 DNA sequence: TGCGCCGTCCAGGACCCCGGGACAGGGGGAGGAAAGACTGAAGCTTTCTTT.

The rearrangement links TRBV19 to TRBJ1-5; 9 bases agree with TRBD1. This CDR3 contains 14 residues. J gave up 6 bases and V 6 bases, and 6 bases lay outside the gene matches. Germline values: CDR1 LNHDA, CDR2 SQIVND (reference sequence). CDR3 sequence: CASRGQGNGQPQHF. CDR3 nucleotides: TGTGCCAGTAGGGGACAGGGAAACGGTCAGCCCCAGCATTTT.

This chain connects TRBV14 to TRBJ2-7, with 7 bases that match TRBD1. The V gene's germline CDR1 is SGHDN and CDR2 FVKESK. The CDR3 has 12 residues. J lost 7 bases, V lost 6 bases, and 6 bases had no gene match. The CDR3 is CASSLTGAEQYF. The CDR3 DNA is TGTGCCAGCAGTCTTACAGGGGCGGAGCAGTACTTC.

V is TRBV10-3 and J is TRBJ1-1, with D hard to call. V lost 5 bases, J lost 1 base, and 5 bases lay in between. The CDR3 has 12 amino acids. Germline values: CDR1 ENHRY, CDR2 SYGVKD. CDR3 protein: CAISNRNTEAFF. The DNA of the CDR3 is TGTGCCATCAGTAACAGGAACACTGAAGCTTTCTTT.

This chain links TRBV24-1 with TRBJ2-5; no definite D call. Per germline, CDR1 KGHDR and CDR2 SFDVKD. There are 12 residues in the CDR3. V was trimmed by 6 bases and J by 4 bases, leaving 8 bases between them. The CDR3 reads CATSSRRETQYF. Written as DNA, the CDR3 is TGTGCCACCAGTTCGCGTAGAGAGACCCAGTACTTC.

The chain couples TRBV6-2 or TRBV6-3 to TRBJ2-7; 7 bases map to TRBD1. The junction had 4 bases not matched to a gene; V was cut back by 5 bases and J by 6 bases. The CDR3 covers 12 residues. The germline gives CDR1 MNHEY, CDR2 SVGEGT. CDR3 coding DNA: TGTGCCAGCAGTCGACAGGGCCGCGAGCAGTACTTC. Its translation is CASSRQGREQYF.

The chain couples TRBV15 to TRBJ1-1; D gene uncertain. CDR3 length: 14 amino acids. V was shortened by 5 bases and J by 2 bases, with 12 bases between the two germline ends. Germline CDR1 reads LNHNV; CDR2 reads YYDKDF (reference sequence). The CDR3 DNA reads TGTGCCACCAGCTCTGCTCGGAGAAACACTGAAGCTTTCTTT. Protein: CATSSARRNTEAFF. Supplemented by reference TRBV15 and TRBJ1-1, the full variable domain reads DAMVIQNPRYQVTQFGKPVTLSCSQTLNHNVMYWYQQKSSQAPKLLFHYYDKDFNNEADTPDNFQSRRPNTSFCFLDIRSPGLGDTAMYLCATSSARRNTEAFFGQGTRLTVV.

The chain has TRBV18 and TRBJ2-2; TRBD2 agrees at 14 bases. Trimming at V came to 8 bases and at J to 5 bases, leaving 10 bases not matched to a gene. The CDR3 consists of 17 residues. Germline V gives CDR1 KGHSH, CDR2 LQKENI. In nucleotides, the CDR3 is TGTGCCAGCAATTCCGGGACTAGCGGGAGAGGTACCGGGGAGCTGTTTTTT. Translation gives CASNSGTSGRGTGELFF.

V and J are TRBV27 and TRBJ2-1, with D hard to call. In germline, CDR1 is MNHEY, CDR2 SMNVEV (reference sequence). The CDR3 length is 12 residues. V was trimmed by 1 base and J by 5 bases, leaving 3 bases between them. CDR3 in DNA: TGTGCCAGCAGTTTATTAAACAATGAGCAGTTCTTC. Its translation: CASSLLNNEQFF.

The chain combines TRBV5-1 with TRBJ2-1, with 7 nucleotides matching TRBD2. The junction had 9 bases not matched to a gene; V was cut back by 3 bases and J by 0 bases. Per the germline V gene, CDR1 is SGHRS and CDR2 is YFSETQ. The CDR3 loop spans 17 amino acids. This chain's CDR3 is CASSWLGGISSYNEQFF. The CDR3 nucleotides are TGCGCCAGCAGCTGGCTGGGGGGGATATCCTCCTACAATGAGCAGTTCTTC.

This clone was picked up one time. V and J are TRBV30 and TRBJ1-1; TRBD1 is a possible D gene (5 bases). The V and J ends lost 4 bases and 0 bases respectively, with 12 bases between them. CDR3 length: 14 amino acids. CDR1 and CDR2 (germline): GTSNPN, SVGIG (reference sequence). The CDR3 loop reads CAWNPRGLNTEAFF. Here the CDR3 DNA reads TGTGCCTGGAATCCCCGGGGGTTGAACACTGAAGCTTTCTTT.

The chain has TRBV2 and TRBJ2-3; tentative D call: TRBD2 (7 bases). Germline CDR1 SNHLY, CDR2 FYNNEI. The CDR3 is 15 residues long. V was trimmed by 8 bases and J by 5 bases, leaving 20 bases between them. DNA for the CDR3: TGTGCCAGCGGTAAGGGGGGGACCCCAGGAGATACGCAGTATTTT. It specifies CASGKGGTPGDTQYF.

The rearrangement joins TRBV6-5 to TRBJ2-7; 14 bases are shared with TRBD2. V dropped 4 bases and J dropped 1; count of bases not matched to a gene: 3. Germline lookup yields CDR1 MNHEY and CDR2 SVGAGI. CDR3 length: 16 residues. The CDR3 is CASSSRTSGGSYEQYF. The CDR3 DNA follows: TGTGCCAGCAGTTCCAGGACTAGCGGGGGGTCCTACGAGCAGTACTTC.

In this sample, this clone turned up once. The chain carries TRBV7-9 and TRBJ2-7; TRBD2 matches at 8 bases. The length of the CDR3 is 15 residues. Unmatched junction bases numbered 5, after V lost 1 base and J lost 3 bases. Germline-derived CDR1 and CDR2 are SEHNR and FQNEAQ (reference sequence). CDR3 DNA: TGTGCCAGCAGCTTAGTGGGGACTAGGAGCTACGAGCAGTACTTC. This gives the protein CASSLVGTRSYEQYF.

The chain has TRBV12-3 or TRBV12-4 and TRBJ2-5; no reliable D call. V dropped 3 bases and J dropped 5 bases, with 4 bases sitting between them. CDR3 length equals 11 residues. This chain's CDR3 is CASSFRETQYF. The CDR3, as DNA: TGTGCCAGCAGTTTTCGGGAGACCCAGTACTTC.